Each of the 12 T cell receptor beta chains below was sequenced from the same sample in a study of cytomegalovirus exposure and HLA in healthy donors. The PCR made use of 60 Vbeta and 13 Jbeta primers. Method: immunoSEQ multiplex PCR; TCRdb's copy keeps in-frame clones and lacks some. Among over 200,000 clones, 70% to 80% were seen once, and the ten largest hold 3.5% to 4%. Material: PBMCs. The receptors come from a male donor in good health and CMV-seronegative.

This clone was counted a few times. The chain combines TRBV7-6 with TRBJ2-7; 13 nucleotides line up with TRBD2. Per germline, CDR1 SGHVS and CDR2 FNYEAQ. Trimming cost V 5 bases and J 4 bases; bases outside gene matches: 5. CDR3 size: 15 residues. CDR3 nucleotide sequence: TGTGCCAGCAGCCCAGGACTAGCGGGAGCGTACGAGCAGTACTTC. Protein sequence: CASSPGLAGAYEQYF.

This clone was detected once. The CDR3 spells CASTGTFPYGYTF. DNA for the CDR3: TGTGCCAGTACCGGGACTTTTCCCTATGGCTACACCTTC. The V call is TRBV19, the J call TRBJ1-2; tentatively, D is TRBD1 (5 bases). V was trimmed by 7 bases and J by 4 bases, leaving 13 bases between them. This CDR3 spans 13 amino acids. Germline assignment: CDR1 LNHDA and CDR2 SQIVND (reference sequence).

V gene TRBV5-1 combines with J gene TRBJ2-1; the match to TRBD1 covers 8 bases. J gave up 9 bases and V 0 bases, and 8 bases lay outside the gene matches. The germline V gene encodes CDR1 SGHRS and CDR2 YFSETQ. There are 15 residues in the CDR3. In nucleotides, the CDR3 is TGCGCCAGCAGCTTGGATGTCAGGGGGCTTGGTGAGCAGTTCTTC. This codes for CASSLDVRGLGEQFF.

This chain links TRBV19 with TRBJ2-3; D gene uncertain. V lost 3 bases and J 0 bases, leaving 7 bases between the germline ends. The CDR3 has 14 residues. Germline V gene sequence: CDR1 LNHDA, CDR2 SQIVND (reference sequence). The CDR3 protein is CASSMYRSTDTQYF. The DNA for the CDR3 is TGTGCCAGTAGTATGTACCGGAGCACAGATACGCAGTATTTT.

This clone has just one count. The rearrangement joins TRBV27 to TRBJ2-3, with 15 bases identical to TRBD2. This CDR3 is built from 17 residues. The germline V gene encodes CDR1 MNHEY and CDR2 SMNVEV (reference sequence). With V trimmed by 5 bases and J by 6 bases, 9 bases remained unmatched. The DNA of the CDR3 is TGTGCCAGCAGTCGGGGACTAGCGGGAGGACCCCCGGATACGCAGTATTTT. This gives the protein CASSRGLAGGPPDTQYF.

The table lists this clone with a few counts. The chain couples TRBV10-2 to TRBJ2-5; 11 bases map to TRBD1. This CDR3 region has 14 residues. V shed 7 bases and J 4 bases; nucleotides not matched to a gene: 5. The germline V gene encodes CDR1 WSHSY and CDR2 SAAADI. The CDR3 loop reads CASKDRGQVETQYF. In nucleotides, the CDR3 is TGCGCCAGCAAGGACAGGGGGCAGGTAGAGACCCAGTACTTC.

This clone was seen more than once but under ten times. The CDR3 DNA is TGTGCCAGCAGCTGGACTAGCGGGGGGGCCGATGAGCAGTTCTTC. Protein sequence: CASSWTSGGADEQFF. J is TRBJ2-1 and V is TRBV6-1, with 15 bases lining up with TRBD2. The trim removed 6 bases at V and 8 bases at J, leaving 5 bases unmatched. This CDR3 region has 15 residues. Germline V gives CDR1 MNHNS, CDR2 SASEGT.

Written as DNA, the CDR3 is TGTGCCAGCAGCGTAGGGGCCACCTCTGGGGCCAACGTCCTGACTTTC. Its protein product is CASSVGATSGANVLTF. The chain has TRBV9 and TRBJ2-6, with D unresolved. V was shortened by 0 bases and J by 0 bases, with 7 bases between the two germline ends. The CDR3 sequence is 16 residues long. Germline CDR1 reads SGDLS; CDR2 reads YYNGEE.

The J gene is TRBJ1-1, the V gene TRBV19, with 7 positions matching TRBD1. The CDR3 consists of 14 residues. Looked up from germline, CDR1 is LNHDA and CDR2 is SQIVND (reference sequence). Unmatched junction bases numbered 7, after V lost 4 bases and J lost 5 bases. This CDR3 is CASSTRDSWTEAFF. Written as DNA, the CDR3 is TGTGCCAGTAGTACTCGGGACAGCTGGACTGAAGCTTTCTTT.

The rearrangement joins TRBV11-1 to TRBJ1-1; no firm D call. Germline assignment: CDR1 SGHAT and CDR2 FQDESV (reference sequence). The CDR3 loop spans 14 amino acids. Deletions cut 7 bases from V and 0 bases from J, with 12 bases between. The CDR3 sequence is CASNEELMNTEAFF. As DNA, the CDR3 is TGTGCCAGCAATGAGGAGTTAATGAACACTGAAGCTTTCTTT.

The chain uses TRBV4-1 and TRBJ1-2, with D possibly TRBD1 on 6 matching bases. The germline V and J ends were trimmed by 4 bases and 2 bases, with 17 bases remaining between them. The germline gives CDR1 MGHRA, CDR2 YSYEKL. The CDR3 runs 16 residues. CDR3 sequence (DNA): TGCGCCAGCAGCCCTACCGGATTGGACAGAAACTATGGCTACACCTTC. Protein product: CASSPTGLDRNYGYTF.

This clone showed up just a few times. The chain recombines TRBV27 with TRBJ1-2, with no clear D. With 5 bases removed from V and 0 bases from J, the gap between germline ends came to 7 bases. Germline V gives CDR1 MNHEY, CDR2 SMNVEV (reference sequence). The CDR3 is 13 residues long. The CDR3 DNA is TGTGCCAGCAGTCTTAGTACTAACTATGGCTACACCTTC. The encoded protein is CASSLSTNYGYTF.